A single sample gave rise to the 14 T cell receptor beta chains below, sequenced in a study of T cells after yellow fever vaccination. TCRdb reprocessed the 5' RACE reads via MiXCR and lists one record per CDR3 protein. The table has 50,000 to 75,000 distinct CDR3 sequences, 5.5% to 6% seen once; the top ten hold 25% to 40%. This specimen consisted of PBMCs, either bulk or a sorted T-cell subset (CD4+, CD8+, memory, or dextramer-sorted; not recorded which), obtained on the day of the yellow fever booster vaccination. Source of these receptors: a man in his late teens or twenties who received the YFV17D yellow fever vaccine.

This clonotype was seen many times. J is TRBJ2-7 and V is TRBV20-1; no definite D call. Trimming removed 1 base at V and 4 bases at J, with 5 bases between. CDR3 length equals 11 residues. Germline V gene sequence: CDR1 DFQATT, CDR2 SNEGSKA (reference sequence). This CDR3 reads CSARAGYEQYF. The CDR3 region has the DNA TGCAGTGCTAGAGCTGGTTACGAGCAGTACTTC.

This clonotype has only a few counts. V and J are TRBV6-2 or TRBV6-3 and TRBJ1-5; D is possibly TRBD1 (6 bases). V dropped 0 bases and J dropped 4 bases, with 13 bases sitting between them. This CDR3 contains 16 residues. Germline CDR1 is MNHEY and CDR2 is SVGEGT. Here the CDR3 DNA reads TGTGCCAGCAGTTACTCGCCCAGGGGAAGGAATCAGCCCCAGCATTTT. This encodes CASSYSPRGRNQPQHF.

This clonotype was seen at least ten times. The chain recombines TRBV27 with TRBJ2-6, with no clear D. Trimming shortened V by 2 bases and J by 2 bases, and 1 base separated the two germline ends. CDR1 is MNHEY and CDR2 is SMNVEV in the germline V gene (reference sequence). This CDR3 has 13 amino acids. The chain's CDR3 is CASSLTGANVLTF. CDR3 nucleotide sequence: TGTGCCAGCAGTTTAACTGGGGCCAACGTCCTGACTTTC.

This clonotype was seen many times. The chain carries TRBV7-2 and TRBJ1-1; possibly TRBD1 for D (6 bases). Trimming left V 2 bases short and J 4 bases short, with 20 bases between. The CDR3 totals 17 residues. In germline, CDR1 is SGHTA, CDR2 FQGNSA. CDR3 residues: CASSLPLQGMFTTEAFF. The CDR3 DNA follows: TGTGCCAGCAGCTTACCTTTACAGGGAATGTTCACCACTGAAGCTTTCTTT.

This clonotype was recorded at least ten times. The chain joins TRBV6-2 or TRBV6-3 to TRBJ2-7; D uncertain. The CDR3 consists of 12 residues. The ends were cut back, 6 bases at V and 4 bases at J, with 10 bases in the middle. The germline gives CDR1 MNHEY, CDR2 SVGEGT. The CDR3 reads CASSRLGYEQYF. For the CDR3, the DNA is TGTGCCAGCAGCCGACTGGGATACGAGCAGTACTTC.

This clonotype came up many times. This chain uses TRBV4-1 with TRBJ2-7; D remains ambiguous. Trimming cost V 1 base and J 3 bases, with 7 bases left between them. Per germline, CDR1 MGHRA and CDR2 YSYEKL. This CDR3 is built from 13 residues. CDR3 DNA: TGCGCCAGCAGCCAAGTACTATTCTACGAGCAGTACTTC. Translated: CASSQVLFYEQYF.

A few counts support this clonotype. The chain is built from TRBV30 and TRBJ2-7; 9 bases are shared with TRBD1. V lost 5 bases, J lost 3 bases, and 5 bases stayed unmatched. The CDR3 loop spans 13 amino acids. Per germline, CDR1 GTSNPN and CDR2 SVGIG (reference sequence). CDR3 protein: CAWGTGYGYEQYF. In DNA, the CDR3 is TGTGCCTGGGGGACAGGGTACGGCTACGAGCAGTACTTC.

This clonotype came up a few times. This rearrangement joins TRBV4-1 to TRBJ2-3, with 8 nucleotides matching TRBD2. Germline-derived CDR1 and CDR2 are MGHRA and YSYEKL. Trimming cost V 1 base and J 0 bases; bases outside gene matches: 3. CDR3 length: 16 residues. The CDR3 sequence is CASSQGRGGSTDTQYF. CDR3 nucleotides: TGCGCCAGCAGCCAAGGACGGGGGGGAAGCACAGATACGCAGTATTTT.

This clonotype showed up many times. This sequence joins TRBV7-2 and TRBJ1-2, with a tentative D call TRBD1 (6 bases). V was pared by 6 bases and J by 7 bases, with 18 bases between. The germline V gene encodes CDR1 SGHTA and CDR2 FQGNSA. The CDR3 consists of 14 residues. This CDR3 is CASRLSGASSGYTF. The CDR3 nucleotides read TGTGCCAGCAGACTATCGGGGGCCTCTAGTGGCTACACCTTC.

The chain carries TRBV6-2 or TRBV6-3 and TRBJ2-6, with D perhaps matching TRBD1 (6 bases). The CDR3 spans 14 residues. Germline values: CDR1 MNHEY, CDR2 SVGEGT. Trimming cost V 6 bases and J 1 base, with 7 bases left between them. CDR3 in amino acids: CASSTGSGANVLTF. The CDR3 DNA sequence: TGTGCCAGCAGCACAGGGTCTGGGGCCAACGTCCTGACTTTC.

This clonotype was found many times. V usage is TRBV4-3 and J usage is TRBJ1-1; a possible D gene is TRBD1 (5 bases). From germline, CDR1 is LGHNA and CDR2 YSLEER. V lost 0 bases to trimming and J lost 0 bases, with 8 bases between them. This CDR3 contains 15 residues. This CDR3 is CASSQDEGVNTEAFF. CDR3 sequence (DNA): TGCGCCAGCAGCCAAGACGAAGGGGTGAACACTGAAGCTTTCTTT.

This clonotype was counted ten times or more. The chain links TRBV30 to TRBJ2-6, with 8 bases that match TRBD1. Trimming took 2 bases from V and 2 from J; bases not matched to a gene: 8. The germline V gene has CDR1 GTSNPN and CDR2 SVGIG (reference sequence). The CDR3 has 17 amino acids. The CDR3 sequence is CAWSFPGGLTGANVLTF. The CDR3 DNA reads TGTGCCTGGAGTTTTCCAGGGGGCCTCACTGGGGCCAACGTCCTGACTTTC.

This clonotype was found many times. This chain connects TRBV4-2 to TRBJ2-7, with D possibly matching TRBD1 (5 bases). Per the germline V gene, CDR1 is LGHNA and CDR2 is YNFKEQ. V was cut by 0 bases and J by 0 bases, with 9 bases left in between. CDR3 length: 15 residues. CDR3 coding DNA: TGTGCCAGCAGCCAAGAACAGGATAGCTCCTACGAGCAGTACTTC. As protein: CASSQEQDSSYEQYF.

The sample holds many counts of this clonotype. V and J are TRBV7-8 and TRBJ1-5; possibly TRBD1 for D (5 bases). From germline, CDR1 is SGHVS and CDR2 FQNEAQ. The germline V and J ends were trimmed by 5 bases and 1 base, with 15 bases remaining between them. The CDR3 extends over 16 amino acids. The CDR3: CASSGRAGPSNQPQHF. CDR3 nucleotides: TGTGCCAGCAGCGGTCGGGCGGGGCCAAGCAATCAGCCCCAGCATTTT.